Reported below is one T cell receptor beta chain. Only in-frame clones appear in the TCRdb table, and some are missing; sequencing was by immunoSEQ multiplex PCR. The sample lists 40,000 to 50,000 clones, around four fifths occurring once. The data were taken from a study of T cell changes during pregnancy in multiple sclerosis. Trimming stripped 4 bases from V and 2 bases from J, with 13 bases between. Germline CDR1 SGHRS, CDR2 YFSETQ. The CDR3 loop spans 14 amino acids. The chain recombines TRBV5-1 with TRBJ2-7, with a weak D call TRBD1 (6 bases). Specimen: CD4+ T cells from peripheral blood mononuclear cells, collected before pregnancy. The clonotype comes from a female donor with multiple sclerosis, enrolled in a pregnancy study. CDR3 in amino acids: CASSPDGGPYEQYF. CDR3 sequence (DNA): TGCGCCAGCAGCCCGGATGGGGGCCCCTACGAGCAGTACTTC.